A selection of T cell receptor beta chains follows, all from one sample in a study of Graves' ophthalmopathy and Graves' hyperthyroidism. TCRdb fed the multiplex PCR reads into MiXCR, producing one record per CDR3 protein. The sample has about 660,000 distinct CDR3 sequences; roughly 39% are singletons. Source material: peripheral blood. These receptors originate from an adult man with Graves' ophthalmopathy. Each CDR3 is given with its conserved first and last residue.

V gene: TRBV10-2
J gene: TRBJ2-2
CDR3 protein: CASSEEAASNTGELFF

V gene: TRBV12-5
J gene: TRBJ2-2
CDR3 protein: CASDRGRIGELFF

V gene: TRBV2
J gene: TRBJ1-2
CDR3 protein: CASSEARINGYTF

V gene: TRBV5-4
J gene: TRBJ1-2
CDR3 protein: CASSVVPGAAYGYTF

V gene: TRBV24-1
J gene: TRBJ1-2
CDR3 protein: CATSDPEGGNGYTF

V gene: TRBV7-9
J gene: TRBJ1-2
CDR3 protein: CASSLSQGVHGYTF

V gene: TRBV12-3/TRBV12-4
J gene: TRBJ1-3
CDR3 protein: CASSFGSSYSGNTIYF

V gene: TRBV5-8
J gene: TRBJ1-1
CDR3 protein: CASTLDLNTEAFF

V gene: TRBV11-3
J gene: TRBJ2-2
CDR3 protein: CASSLAGLAANTGELFF

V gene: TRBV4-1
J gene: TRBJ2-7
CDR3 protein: CASSQGTTATYEQYF

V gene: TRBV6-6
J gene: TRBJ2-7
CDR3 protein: CASKPGLAFTYEQYF

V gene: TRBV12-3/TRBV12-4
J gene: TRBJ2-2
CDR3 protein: CASSRVTGTNTGELFF

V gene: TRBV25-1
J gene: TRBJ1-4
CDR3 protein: CASSRGLRDEKLFF

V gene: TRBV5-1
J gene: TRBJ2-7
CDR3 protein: CASSPRQGGAYEQYF

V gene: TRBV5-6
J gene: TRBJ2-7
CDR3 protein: CASSAGPEGDPF

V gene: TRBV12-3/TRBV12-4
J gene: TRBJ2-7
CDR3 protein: CASSFQGVSIYEQYF

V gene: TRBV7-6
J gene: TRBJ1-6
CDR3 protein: CASSLGDMEPLHF

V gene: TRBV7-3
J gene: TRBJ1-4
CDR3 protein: CASSQGLLGQEEKLFF

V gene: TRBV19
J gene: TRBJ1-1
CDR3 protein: CASRLLQDIMNTEAFF

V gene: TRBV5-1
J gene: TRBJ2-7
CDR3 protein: CASSDPGTGMGEQYF

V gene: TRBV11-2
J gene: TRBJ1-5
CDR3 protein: CASSKGTGGGQPQHF

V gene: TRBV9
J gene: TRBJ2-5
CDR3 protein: CASSVGGGWGETQYF

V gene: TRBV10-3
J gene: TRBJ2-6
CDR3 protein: CAISESEANVLTF

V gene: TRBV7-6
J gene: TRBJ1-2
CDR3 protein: CASSLAQGAAYGYTF

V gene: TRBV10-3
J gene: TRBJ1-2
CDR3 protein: CASSFMGGYGYTF

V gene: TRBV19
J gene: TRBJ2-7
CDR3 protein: CASSIGAGGIYEQYF

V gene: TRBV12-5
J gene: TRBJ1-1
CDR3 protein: CASGLVSGNEAFF

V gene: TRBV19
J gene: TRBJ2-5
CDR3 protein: CASSPGQRHGETQYF

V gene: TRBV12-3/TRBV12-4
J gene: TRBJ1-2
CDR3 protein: CASSSRGYGYTF

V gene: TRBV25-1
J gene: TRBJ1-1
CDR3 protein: CASSEWTENTEAFF

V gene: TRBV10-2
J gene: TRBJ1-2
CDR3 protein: CASSETGQGANYGYTF

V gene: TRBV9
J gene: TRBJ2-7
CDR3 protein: CASSVGDGDSYEQYF

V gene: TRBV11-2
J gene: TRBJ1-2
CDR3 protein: CASSTTTGTLGYTF

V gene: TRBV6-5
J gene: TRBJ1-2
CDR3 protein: CASTTPGNHGYTF

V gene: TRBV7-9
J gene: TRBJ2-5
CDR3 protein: CASSLAPGRKETQYF

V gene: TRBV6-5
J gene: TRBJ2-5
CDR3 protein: CASSSTGGPETQYF

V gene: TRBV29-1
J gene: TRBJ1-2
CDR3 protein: CSRANYGYTF

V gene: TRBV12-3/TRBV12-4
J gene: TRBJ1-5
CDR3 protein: CASGLGTGKGQPQHF

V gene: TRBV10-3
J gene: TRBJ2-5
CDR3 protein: CASRTGTEGRQTQYF

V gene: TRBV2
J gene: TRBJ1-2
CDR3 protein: CASSRNRGFYGYTF

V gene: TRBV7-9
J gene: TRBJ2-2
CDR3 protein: CASSQYGAPIGELFF

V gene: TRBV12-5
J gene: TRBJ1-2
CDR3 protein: CASGTPGEDGYTF

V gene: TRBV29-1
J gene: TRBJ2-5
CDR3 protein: CSTEGHQETQYF

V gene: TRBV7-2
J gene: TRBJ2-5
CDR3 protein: CASTEIGGARGTQYF

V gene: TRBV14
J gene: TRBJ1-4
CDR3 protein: CASSYTGDGKLFF

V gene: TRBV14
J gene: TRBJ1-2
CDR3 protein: CASSQGTVNYGYTF

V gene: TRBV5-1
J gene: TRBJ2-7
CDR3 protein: CASSLIGTSGLSYEQYF

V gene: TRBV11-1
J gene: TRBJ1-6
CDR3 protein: CASSLGGAANSPLHF

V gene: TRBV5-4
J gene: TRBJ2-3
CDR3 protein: CASSPWTGVDTQYF

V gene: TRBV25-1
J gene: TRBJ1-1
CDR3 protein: CASSGTGWTFF

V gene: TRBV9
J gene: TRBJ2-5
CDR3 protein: CASSLVPGVQTQYF

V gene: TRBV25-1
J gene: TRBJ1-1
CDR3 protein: CASSARGAEMNTEAFF

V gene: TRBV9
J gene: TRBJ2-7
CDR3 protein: CASSPGLDTLYEQYF

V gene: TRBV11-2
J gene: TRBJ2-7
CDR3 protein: CASSQSAGELISHEQYF

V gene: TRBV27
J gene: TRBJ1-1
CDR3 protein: CASSFRDDTEAFF

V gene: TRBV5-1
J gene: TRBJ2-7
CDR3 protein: CASSLVASTYERYF

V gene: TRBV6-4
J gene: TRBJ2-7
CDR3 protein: CASRLGSGAYEQYF

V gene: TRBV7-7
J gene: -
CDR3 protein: CASSLGAVGEQFF

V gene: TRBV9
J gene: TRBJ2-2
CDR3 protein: CASSEFRTGNTGELFF

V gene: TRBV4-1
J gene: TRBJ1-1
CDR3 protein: CASSQEGTGNTEAFF